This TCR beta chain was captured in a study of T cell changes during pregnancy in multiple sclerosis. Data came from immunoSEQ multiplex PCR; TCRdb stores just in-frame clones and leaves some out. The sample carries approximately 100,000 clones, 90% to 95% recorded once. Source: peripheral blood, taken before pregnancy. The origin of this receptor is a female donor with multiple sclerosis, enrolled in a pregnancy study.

DNA for the CDR3: TGTGCCAGCAGTCCGAGGGGAGGTAAGGCTGAAGCTTTCTTT. This sequence encodes CASSPRGGKAEAFF. This sequence joins TRBV6-5 and TRBJ1-1; D possibly corresponds to TRBD1 (5 bases). Trimming took 5 bases from V and 6 from J, leaving 16 bases between them. The germline gives CDR1 MNHEY, CDR2 SVGAGI. The CDR3 loop spans 14 amino acids.